These 20 T cell receptor beta chains share one sample of origin, sequenced in a study of blood T cell repertoires in COVID-19. The protocol was immunoSEQ multiplex PCR, while the TCRdb copy is restricted to in-frame clones and leaves out a portion. This sample carries around 99,000 clones, 79% of them seen once, and the ten largest clones take 18%. Input material: peripheral blood. The origin of the receptors is a woman aged 80 or over with active or convalescent COVID-19.

The chain has TRBV6-2 or TRBV6-3 and TRBJ2-7; a possible D gene is TRBD2 (6 bases). Trimming took off 5 bases at V and 2 bases at J, with 16 bases between the two ends. The germline V gene encodes CDR1 MNHEY and CDR2 SVGEGT. The CDR3 is made up of 15 amino acids. The CDR3 DNA is TGTGCCAGCAGTACGACTAGTGGGTTCACCTACGAGCAGTACTTC. The encoded protein is CASSTTSGFTYEQYF.

This clone was observed a single time. The V gene is TRBV19, the J gene TRBJ2-2; TRBD2 agrees at 9 bases. The V and J ends lost 7 bases and 4 bases, in that order; junction bases with no gene match: 19. This CDR3 is 19 amino acids long. Germline lookup yields CDR1 LNHDA and CDR2 SQIVND (reference sequence). The CDR3 here is CASKNRGGIAGDGTGELFF. The CDR3 coding sequence is TGTGCCAGTAAAAATCGAGGGGGAATAGCGGGAGATGGCACCGGGGAGCTGTTTTTT.

This sequence joins TRBV27 and TRBJ2-1; 8 bases align to TRBD2. Trimming removed 7 bases from V and 6 bases from J; junction bases left unmatched: 11. The germline V gene has CDR1 MNHEY and CDR2 SMNVEV (reference sequence). The CDR3 totals 15 residues. The CDR3 sequence is CASTSRTSNINEQFF. As DNA, the CDR3 is TGTGCCAGCACCTCGAGGACTAGCAATATCAATGAGCAGTTCTTC.

This clone was observed a handful of times. This chain links TRBV28 with TRBJ2-4; the match to TRBD1 covers 11 bases. Per the germline V gene, CDR1 is MDHEN and CDR2 is SYDVKM. This CDR3 spans 15 amino acids. V was pared by 8 bases and J by 4 bases, with 7 bases of the junction left unmatched. CDR3 sequence (DNA): TGTGCCAGCTACACCGGACAGGGGGCAAAAAACATTCAGTACTTC. This codes for CASYTGQGAKNIQYF.

The chain has TRBV15 and TRBJ1-2; D is uncertain. V was shortened by 0 bases and J by 7 bases, with 15 bases between the two germline ends. Germline V gene lookup returns CDR1 LNHNV and CDR2 YYDKDF (reference sequence). CDR3 length equals 15 residues. The CDR3 region has the DNA TGTGCCACCAGCAGAGATAGGTTGGCTTCGGGTGGCTACACCTTC. It specifies CATSRDRLASGGYTF.

The V gene is TRBV11-2, the J gene TRBJ2-1, with 8 bases aligning to TRBD1. The V and J ends lost 3 bases and 7 bases, in that order; junction bases with no gene match: 2. CDR1 SGHAT and CDR2 FQNNGV come from the germline V gene. CDR3 length: 13 residues. The CDR3 loop reads CASSFYRGNEQFF. The CDR3, as DNA: TGTGCCAGCAGCTTTTACAGGGGGAATGAGCAGTTCTTC. Full variable domain (remainder filled in from reference TRBV11-2 and TRBJ2-1): EAGVAQSPRYKIIEKRQSVAFWCNPISGHATLYWYQQILGQGPKLLIQFQNNGVVDDSQLPKDRFSAERLKGVDSTLKIQPAKLEDSAVYLCASSFYRGNEQFFGPGTRLTVL.

The gene calls are TRBV12-3 or TRBV12-4 and TRBJ1-2; unclear D gene. This CDR3 region has 12 residues. V was cut by 2 bases and J by 4 bases, with 5 bases left in between. CDR3 region: CASSLQFYGYTF. In DNA, the CDR3 is TGTGCCAGCAGTTTACAGTTCTATGGCTACACCTTC.

V is TRBV9 and J is TRBJ2-5; 8 bases map to TRBD2. CDR3 length: 16 residues. Per germline, CDR1 SGDLS and CDR2 YYNGEE. The V segment lost 0 bases and the J segment 5 bases; nucleotides outside the gene matches: 9. CDR3 region: CASSVGSGSGRETQYF. CDR3 DNA: TGTGCCAGCAGCGTAGGAAGCGGGAGTGGGAGGGAGACCCAGTACTTC. Looking up the rest from reference TRBV9 and TRBJ2-5 gives the full variable domain: DSGVTQTPKHLITATGQRVTLRCSPRSGDLSVYWYQQSLDQGLQFLIQYYNGEERAKGNILERFSAQQFPDLHSELNLSSLELGDSALYFCASSVGSGSGRETQYFGPGTRLLVL.

The V gene is TRBV6-2 or TRBV6-3, the J gene TRBJ2-7, with a tentative D call TRBD2 (6 bases). Trimming took off 0 bases at V and 7 bases at J, with 19 bases between the two ends. Germline V gives CDR1 MNHEY, CDR2 SVGEGT. The CDR3 has 16 amino acids. This CDR3 reads CASSYSLERVVEEQYF. The CDR3 DNA follows: TGTGCCAGCAGTTACTCGTTGGAGCGGGTTGTAGAGGAGCAGTACTTC.

The CDR3 loop is CASSEGTEGSPLHF. CDR3 DNA sequence: TGTGCCAGCAGTGAAGGGACAGAGGGTTCACCCCTCCACTTT. V is TRBV6-1 and J is TRBJ1-6; tentative D call: TRBD1 (6 bases). Germline assignment: CDR1 MNHNS and CDR2 SASEGT. The CDR3 spans 14 residues. Trimming shortened V by 1 base and J by 9 bases, and 10 bases separated the two germline ends.

The chain joins TRBV5-4 to TRBJ2-5, with D tentatively TRBD1 (5 bases). The CDR3 is made up of 15 amino acids. Germline-derived CDR1 and CDR2 are SGHNT and YYREEE (reference sequence). Trimming took 0 bases from V and 0 from J, leaving 9 bases between them. The CDR3 protein is CASSLASGYQETQYF. The CDR3 bases are TGTGCCAGCAGCTTGGCTTCAGGGTACCAAGAGACCCAGTACTTC.

The genes are TRBV7-3 and TRBJ2-1, with TRBD2 matching 10 bases. Germline V gene lookup returns CDR1 SGHTA and CDR2 FQGTGA. The CDR3 is 15 residues long. Trimming cost V 1 base and J 7 bases; bases outside gene matches: 4. The CDR3 DNA reads TGTGCCAGCAGCTTAAGTCTAGCGGGAGTGAATGAGCAGTTCTTC. It codes for CASSLSLAGVNEQFF.

This rearrangement joins TRBV5-1 to TRBJ2-2; D is uncertain. The ends were cut back, 2 bases at V and 5 bases at J, with 7 bases in the middle. The CDR3 covers 13 residues. Germline V gene data show CDR1 as SGHRS and CDR2 as YFSETQ. The CDR3, as DNA: TGCGCCAGCAGCTTACAGCCTACCGGGGAGCTGTTTTTT. This sequence encodes CASSLQPTGELFF.

The chain is built from TRBV7-3 and TRBJ1-2, with 9 bases identical to TRBD1. The length of the CDR3 is 15 residues. The junction had 9 bases not matched to a gene; V was cut back by 5 bases and J by 5 bases. Per the germline V gene, CDR1 is SGHTA and CDR2 is FQGTGA. This CDR3 reads CASSPDTGGGYGYTF. The CDR3 nucleotides are TGTGCCAGCAGCCCAGACACAGGGGGCGGGTATGGCTACACCTTC.

V and J are TRBV29-1 and TRBJ2-1; TRBD2 might be the D (6 bases). Deletions cut 1 base from V and 4 bases from J, with 17 bases between. Per germline, CDR1 SQVTM and CDR2 ANQGSEA. The CDR3 runs to 16 residues. The CDR3 sequence is CSVEAPTRTSYNEQFF. In nucleotides, the CDR3 is TGCAGCGTTGAAGCCCCGACTAGGACATCTTACAATGAGCAGTTCTTC.

CDR3 sequence (DNA): TGTGCCAGCAGTAGAGCGGGCGAGTTTGTCAATGAGCAGTTCTTC. This gives the protein CASSRAGEFVNEQFF. V is TRBV6-5 and J is TRBJ2-1; TRBD2 is a possible D gene (6 bases). With 5 bases removed from V and 6 bases from J, the gap between germline ends came to 17 bases. From germline, CDR1 is MNHEY and CDR2 SVGAGI. CDR3 size: 15 residues.

V gene TRBV19 combines with J gene TRBJ2-2, with TRBD1 matching 9 bases. Germline V lookup: CDR1 LNHDA, CDR2 SQIVND (reference sequence). V gave up 6 bases and J gave up 1 base; unmatched junction bases: 3. The CDR3 consists of 15 residues. CDR3 nucleotide sequence: TGTGCCAGTAGAAGGGGACAGGGGAACACCGGGGAGCTGTTTTTT. Translation: CASRRGQGNTGELFF.

This clone was picked up a small number of times. This sequence joins TRBV29-1 and TRBJ2-5; tentatively, D is TRBD2 (5 bases). The V and J ends lost 5 bases and 5 bases respectively, with 12 bases between them. Germline CDR1 reads SQVTM; CDR2 reads ANQGSEA. This CDR3 has 12 amino acids. As DNA, the CDR3 is TGCAGCGTTAGTAAAACGGGGGAGACCCAGTACTTC. Its translation is CSVSKTGETQYF. Filled out from reference TRBV29-1 and TRBJ2-5, the complete variable domain reads SAVISQKPSRDICQRGTSLTIQCQVDSQVTMMFWYRQQPGQSLTLIATANQGSEATYESGFVIDKFPISRPNLTFSTLTVSNMSPEDSSIYLCSVSKTGETQYFGPGTRLLVL.

The V call is TRBV7-2, the J call TRBJ2-7, with TRBD1 identical over 8 bases. CDR1 is SGHTA, CDR2 FQGNSA, per germline. This CDR3 contains 14 residues. V was clipped by 5 bases and J by 6 bases; unmatched bases: 9. CDR3 protein: CASSVLITGGEQYF. The DNA for the CDR3 is TGTGCCAGCAGCGTTCTTATCACAGGGGGCGAGCAGTACTTC.

This clone was observed a few times. The chain recombines TRBV5-1 with TRBJ2-2; the D is unclear. Deletions cut 0 bases from V and 4 bases from J, with 7 bases between. CDR3 length: 14 amino acids. CDR1 SGHRS and CDR2 YFSETQ come from the germline V gene. The DNA of the CDR3 is TGCGCCAGCAGCTTGGGGTCGGGCACCGGGGAGCTGTTTTTT. Its translation: CASSLGSGTGELFF.